The entry below gives a single T cell receptor beta chain sequence along with its context. Its antigen remains unknown. PCR was performed using 60 Vbeta and 13 Jbeta primers. Repertoires were generated with immunoSEQ multiplex PCR, while TCRdb's copy carries only in-frame clones and drops some. The profile covers around 300,000 clones, with roughly two thirds appearing a single time and over 2% taken by the ten largest. Germline V gene lookup returns CDR1 SGHRS and CDR2 YFSETQ. This CDR3 is built from 20 residues. J lost 1 base, V lost 6 bases, and 16 bases had no gene match. This entry comes from a study of cytomegalovirus exposure and HLA in healthy donors. General study points: The sole available immune exposure information was CMV serostatus. Reports indicate that TCR beta sequences accurately predicted the HLA-A and HLA-B alleles of most subjects. Among CMV-associated TCR beta chains, most appeared HLA-restricted in a later analysis.

The receptor comes from a female donor in good health and CMV-seronegative. This chain uses TRBV5-1 with TRBJ2-2; 12 bases match TRBD2. Sequenced: PBMCs. CDR3 in DNA: TGCGCCAGCAACTGGACCTCAACTAGCGGGGGGAATATGAACACCGGGGAGCTGTTTTTT. This translates into CASNWTSTSGGNMNTGELFF.